This TCR beta chain was sequenced during a study of cytomegalovirus exposure and HLA in healthy donors. As concerns this clone: The antigen remains undetermined.

Study findings and constraints: Researchers reported in a later analysis that a missense DCLRE1C variant was tied to TCR beta V- and J-gene trimming. In a later analysis, HLA-associated beta chains showed higher expansion and lower generation probabilities than comparable chains. In vitro checks showed that a few CMV-associated chains really do target CMV antigens. Accurate prediction of most subjects' HLA-A and HLA-B alleles from TCR beta sequences was reported.

PCR was performed using 60 Vbeta and 13 Jbeta primers. Profiling relied on immunoSEQ multiplex PCR, and the TCRdb table lists in-frame clones only, not all of them. The listing records more than 90,000 clones. Germline CDR1 SGHRS, CDR2 YFSETQ. V was pared by 0 bases and J by 10 bases, with 5 bases between. The CDR3 loop spans 11 amino acids. Sequences were obtained from PBMCs. The chain recombines TRBV5-1 with TRBJ2-1; D uncertain. This clonotype was sampled from a man between 35 and 55 years old in good health and CMV-seropositive. CDR3 in DNA: TGCGCCAGCAGCTTGGTAGCAGAGCAGTTCTTC. Protein: CASSLVAEQFF.